Below, 8 T cell receptor beta chains from the same sample are listed, as sequenced in a study of T cells in Graves' hyperthyroidism and ophthalmopathy. The source material, RNA transcripts, was used to amplify TCR beta CDR3 regions. A first-round RT-PCR of the TCR CDR3 used the HTBI primer set. Using its own MiXCR run on the multiplex PCR reads, TCRdb lists one record per CDR3 protein. The sample lists approximately 600,000 distinct CDR3 sequences; 20% were seen once. Sequencing input: blood. The origin of the receptors is a man aged 30-40 years with Graves' ophthalmopathy.

This clonotype was detected a few times. This chain uses TRBV5-4 with TRBJ2-1, with unresolved D. V gave up 0 bases and J gave up 9 bases, with 13 bases separating them. The CDR3 spans 14 residues. Looked up from germline, CDR1 is SGHNT and CDR2 is YYREEE (reference sequence). The CDR3 DNA is TGTGCCAGCAGCTTGGACTGGGCTAGGAGTGAGCAGTTCTTC. It yields the protein CASSLDWARSEQFF.

This clonotype was found a few times. J is TRBJ1-2 and V is TRBV7-9; 7 nucleotides match TRBD1. V was pared by 1 base and J by 6 bases, with 8 bases of the junction left unmatched. Germline values: CDR1 SEHNR, CDR2 FQNEAQ (reference sequence). The CDR3 is 15 amino acids. The CDR3: CASSLGQGPGHGYTF. As DNA, the CDR3 is TGTGCCAGCAGCTTAGGACAGGGTCCAGGTCATGGCTACACCTTC.

This clonotype was counted ten times or more. The rearrangement uses TRBV2 and TRBJ2-7, with D perhaps TRBD1 or TRBD2 (5 bases each). V dropped 7 bases and J dropped 4 bases, with 14 bases sitting between them. The CDR3 has 13 residues. CDR1 is SNHLY and CDR2 is FYNNEI in the germline V gene. CDR3 in amino acids: CASIRDLGYEQYF. DNA of the CDR3: TGTGCCAGCATCCGGGACCTGGGTTACGAGCAGTACTTC.

This clonotype was seen once. V gene TRBV3-1 combines with J gene TRBJ2-2; D remains unclear. Germline CDR1 reads LGHDT; CDR2 reads YNNKEL (reference sequence). The CDR3 has 15 amino acids. V lost 5 bases, J lost 4 bases, and 14 bases lay in between. The CDR3 coding sequence is TGTGCCAGCAGCAAAAACTTCGTGGGCACCGGGGAGCTGTTTTTT. This translates into CASSKNFVGTGELFF.

This clonotype was detected only a few times. This rearrangement joins TRBV6-2 or TRBV6-3 to TRBJ2-5; D might be TRBD1 (6 bases). Germline V CDR1 and CDR2: MNHEY, SVGEGT. The V gene lost 2 bases and the J gene lost 5 bases, with 15 bases spanning the gap. This CDR3 contains 15 residues. The CDR3 is CASSYLNRDWETQYF. CDR3 nucleotide sequence: TGTGCCAGCAGTTACCTAAACAGGGATTGGGAGACCCAGTACTTC.

V is TRBV30 and J is TRBJ2-4; D may be TRBD1 (5 bases). V lost 0 bases and J lost 7, with 13 bases in between. CDR3 length: 14 amino acids. Germline loops: CDR1 GTSNPN, CDR2 SVGIG (reference sequence). The chain's CDR3 is CAWSVGAGKNIQYF. The CDR3 DNA is TGTGCCTGGAGTGTTGGGGCAGGGAAGAACATTCAGTACTTC.

This sequence joins TRBV4-1 and TRBJ1-2; 8 bases map to TRBD1. CDR3 length: 15 amino acids. Germline CDR1 is MGHRA and CDR2 is YSYEKL. The junction had 8 bases not matched to a gene; V was cut back by 4 bases and J by 4 bases. Written as DNA, the CDR3 is TGCGCCAGCAGCCTTCCGGGACAGGCAGTCTATGGCTACACCTTC. Translation gives CASSLPGQAVYGYTF.

This clonotype was picked up a small number of times. The gene calls are TRBV18 and TRBJ1-2, with a tentative D call TRBD1 (5 bases). Trimming stripped 0 bases from V and 4 bases from J, with 15 bases between. CDR3 size: 16 residues. The germline gives CDR1 KGHSH, CDR2 LQKENI. The chain's CDR3 is CASSPPSTRGPYGYTF. The CDR3, as DNA: TGTGCCAGCTCACCACCGTCAACGAGGGGACCCTATGGCTACACCTTC.